The 31 T cell receptor beta chains below all came from one sample that was sequenced in a study of cytotoxic CD8 clonotypes in ibrutinib-treated CLL. Using immunoSEQ multiplex PCR, the repertoire was profiled, and TCRdb retains in-frame clones only, with some absent. The sample lists roughly 180,000 clones; around 72% were seen once. Here the sequenced sample was PBMCs, taken after 24 months of ibrutinib treatment. Every receptor here comes from a human donor with chronic lymphocytic leukemia.

The rearrangement uses TRBV19 and TRBJ2-3; either TRBD1 or TRBD2 may supply D (6 bases each). The CDR3 has 18 amino acids. With 3 bases removed from V and 3 bases from J, the gap between germline ends came to 22 bases. From germline, CDR1 is LNHDA and CDR2 SQIVND (reference sequence). The CDR3: CASSIIAGAEGGTDTQYF. As DNA, the CDR3 is TGTGCCAGTAGTATCATTGCAGGGGCAGAAGGGGGGACAGATACGCAGTATTTT. The whole variable domain, remainder taken from reference TRBV19 and TRBJ2-3, is DGGITQSPKYLFRKEGQNVTLSCEQNLNHDAMYWYRQDPGQGLRLIYYSQIVNDFQKGDIAEGYSVSREKKESFPLTVTSAQKNPTAFYLCASSIIAGAEGGTDTQYFGPGTRLTVL.

The chain combines TRBV9 with TRBJ2-1; perhaps TRBD2 as D (6 bases). V lost 4 bases and J 9 bases, leaving 14 bases between the germline ends. The CDR3 loop spans 13 amino acids. The germline V gene encodes CDR1 SGDLS and CDR2 YYNGEE. This CDR3 is CASSNYPGVEQFF. The CDR3 DNA sequence: TGTGCCAGCAGCAACTACCCGGGAGTTGAGCAGTTCTTC.

A few counts support this clone. The V call is TRBV10-3, the J call TRBJ2-7, with D unclear. Looked up from germline, CDR1 is ENHRY and CDR2 is SYGVKD. The CDR3 totals 11 residues. Trimming cost V 10 bases and J 4 bases, with 11 bases left between them. CDR3 loop: CATASIYEQYF. CDR3 DNA: TGTGCCACCGCCTCAATTTACGAGCAGTACTTC.

A word on this clone: The junction departs from germline at one end; a sequencing error may be responsible. The genes are TRBV7-7 and TRBJ2-5, with 7 bases lining up with TRBD2. The CDR3 contains 15 residues. CDR1 SSHAT and CDR2 FNYEAQ come from the germline V gene (reference sequence). The CDR3 DNA is TGTGCTAGCAGCTTAGCGGGCCACCTCCAAGAGACCCAGTACTTC. It codes for CASSLAGHLQETQYF.

This chain links TRBV30 with TRBJ2-5; the match to TRBD2 covers 11 bases. CDR1 and CDR2 (germline): GTSNPN, SVGIG (reference sequence). V shed 1 base and J 1 base; nucleotides not matched to a gene: 2. The CDR3 extends over 15 amino acids. This CDR3 is CAWSEGLAVQETQYF. For the CDR3, the DNA is TGTGCCTGGAGTGAGGGACTAGCGGTCCAAGAGACCCAGTACTTC.

J is TRBJ2-2 and V is TRBV19; D is ambiguous. CDR3 length: 14 residues. The V end lost 6 bases, the J end lost 4 bases, and 12 bases lay between the germline ends. Germline assignment: CDR1 LNHDA and CDR2 SQIVND (reference sequence). DNA of the CDR3: TGTGCCAGTAGACCGCGGTCCCGCACCGGGGAGCTGTTTTTT. Translating gives CASRPRSRTGELFF.

This chain joins TRBV7-8 and TRBJ2-7, with D unresolved. CDR1 is SGHVS and CDR2 is FQNEAQ in the germline V gene. Trimming removed 1 base at V and 2 bases at J, with 9 bases between. The CDR3 loop spans 14 amino acids. CDR3 DNA sequence: TGTGCCAGCAGCTTAGACAGCGCAACCTACGAGCAGTACTTC. As protein: CASSLDSATYEQYF.

This clone has just a few counts. This sequence joins TRBV6-5 and TRBJ1-5, with D uncertain. CDR3 size: 14 residues. Germline V gene lookup returns CDR1 MNHEY and CDR2 SVGAGI. V lost 0 bases and J 0 bases, leaving 3 bases between the germline ends. The CDR3 DNA follows: TGTGCCAGCAGTTACTCGCGTAGCAATCAGCCCCAGCATTTT. Encoded protein: CASSYSRSNQPQHF.

The CDR3 loop reads CASSPQTSGVFAGDTQYF. CDR3 in DNA: TGTGCCAGCAGCCCGCAGACTAGCGGGGTCTTCGCGGGAGATACGCAGTATTTT. The chain is built from TRBV7-2 and TRBJ2-3; 11 nucleotides align to TRBD2. Losses at the gene ends were 5 bases for V and 5 bases for J; bases not matched to a gene: 15. In germline, CDR1 is SGHTA, CDR2 FQGNSA. There are 18 residues in the CDR3.

This clone was seen a few times. The gene calls are TRBV9 and TRBJ1-2; D unclear. Trimming removed 0 bases from V and 2 bases from J, with 11 bases in between. The CDR3 sequence is 15 residues long. Germline CDR1 is SGDLS and CDR2 is YYNGEE. The CDR3 bases are TGTGCCAGCAGCGTAGAGGGCAGTTTGAACTATGGCTACACCTTC. Protein product: CASSVEGSLNYGYTF.

This clone was recorded once. The chain couples TRBV28 to TRBJ2-1; tentatively, D is TRBD1 (6 bases). Trimming removed 7 bases from V and 7 bases from J, with 14 bases in between. This CDR3 spans 13 amino acids. CDR1 and CDR2 (germline): MDHEN, SYDVKM. The CDR3 region is CASIPGQTNEQFF. CDR3 DNA sequence: TGTGCCAGCATTCCGGGACAAACGAATGAGCAGTTCTTC. The complete variable domain, with remaining parts taken from reference TRBV28 and TRBJ2-1, reads DVKVTQSSRYLVKRTGEKVFLECVQDMDHENMFWYRQDPGLGLRLIYFSYDVKMKEKGDIPEGYSVSREKKERFSLILESASTNQTSMYLCASIPGQTNEQFFGPGTRLTVL.

The chain recombines TRBV30 with TRBJ2-7, with 10 bases lining up with TRBD1. CDR3 length: 14 amino acids. Germline CDR1 is GTSNPN and CDR2 is SVGIG (reference sequence). J lost 5 bases, V lost 5 bases, and 9 bases had no gene match. The CDR3, as DNA: TGTGCCTGGGACCCGGGACAGGGGTTCCACGAGCAGTACTTC. This codes for CAWDPGQGFHEQYF. Variable domain in full (rest from reference TRBV30 and TRBJ2-7): SQTIHQWPATLVQPVGSPLSLECTVEGTSNPNLYWYRQAAGRGLQLLFYSVGIGQISSEVPQNLSASRPQDRQFILSSKKLLLSDSGFYLCAWDPGQGFHEQYFGPGTRLTVT.

The chain links TRBV7-2 to TRBJ2-7; D possibly corresponds to TRBD1 (6 bases). CDR3 length: 14 amino acids. The germline V and J ends were trimmed by 4 bases and 1 base, with 11 bases remaining between them. Per the germline V gene, CDR1 is SGHTA and CDR2 is FQGNSA. CDR3 DNA: TGTGCCAGCAGCTCCGACAGGAGTTCCTACGAGCAGTACTTC. Its protein product is CASSSDRSSYEQYF.

The V call is TRBV27, the J call TRBJ1-2, with no clear D. CDR1 is MNHEY, CDR2 SMNVEV, per germline (reference sequence). V lost 4 bases to trimming and J lost 6 bases, with 12 bases between them. This CDR3 has 13 residues. CDR3 coding DNA: TGTGCCAGCAGTTCTCAAGGGTCCAATGGCTACACCTTC. Translating it yields CASSSQGSNGYTF.

As to this clone: The sample has other DNA sequences that encode this CDR3 too. The chain carries TRBV11-3 and TRBJ2-1; D gene unclear. V was trimmed by 1 base and J by 0 bases, leaving 10 bases between them. The CDR3 is 16 residues long. The V gene's germline CDR1 is SGHNT and CDR2 YENEEA. The CDR3 sequence is CASSLGPGSSYNEQFF. CDR3 bases: TGTGCCAGCAGCTTAGGCCCAGGAAGCTCCTACAATGAGCAGTTCTTC.

The CDR3 protein is CASSSASGSSYEQYF. The DNA of the CDR3 is TGTGCCAGCAGCTCGGCTAGCGGGAGCTCCTACGAGCAGTACTTC. The chain has TRBV7-6 and TRBJ2-7; 10 nucleotides align to TRBD2. From germline, CDR1 is SGHVS and CDR2 FNYEAQ. With 4 bases clipped from V and 0 bases from J, the junction kept 3 bases outside the gene matches. This CDR3 is 15 amino acids long.

The chain recombines TRBV2 with TRBJ2-7, with D possibly being TRBD2 (5 bases). V shed 0 bases and J shed 4 bases, with 13 bases lying between them. The CDR3 is 15 residues long. Germline V gene sequence: CDR1 SNHLY, CDR2 FYNNEI. CDR3 DNA: TGTGCCAGCAGTGAAGCGAGGGCAGTAGAATACGAGCAGTACTTC. Translated, it gives CASSEARAVEYEQYF.

This clone turned up a few times. This chain links TRBV11-3 with TRBJ2-7, with 9 bases aligning to TRBD1. The germline gives CDR1 SGHNT, CDR2 YENEEA. The CDR3 has 14 residues. Germline trimming cut 4 bases from V and 2 bases from J; bases unmatched to any gene: 3. Here the CDR3 reads CASSSGTGTYEQYF. CDR3 nucleotides: TGTGCCAGCAGCTCCGGGACAGGGACCTACGAGCAGTACTTC.

The chain uses TRBV5-4 and TRBJ2-2; D gene ambiguous. CDR1 is SGHNT, CDR2 YYREEE, per germline (reference sequence). The CDR3 runs to 13 residues. Trimming took off 4 bases at V and 6 bases at J, with 10 bases between the two ends. This CDR3 is CASSIGVSGELFF. The CDR3 bases are TGTGCCAGCAGCATAGGCGTCTCCGGGGAGCTGTTTTTT.

This clone was counted once. This sequence joins TRBV15 and TRBJ1-2; no clear D. V shed 5 bases and J shed 4 bases, with 14 bases lying between them. Germline V gene sequence: CDR1 LNHNV, CDR2 YYDKDF (reference sequence). The CDR3 has 14 amino acids. The CDR3 region has the DNA TGTGCCACCAGCCCTACTAGATCCGGCTATGGCTACACCTTC. Translated, it gives CATSPTRSGYGYTF.

V is TRBV28 and J is TRBJ1-2; 11 nucleotides agree with TRBD1. The CDR3 spans 14 residues. The J segment lost 0 bases and the V segment lost 6 bases, leaving 0 bases of the junction unmatched. Germline loops: CDR1 MDHEN, CDR2 SYDVKM. This chain's CDR3 is CASRGQGANYGYTF. The CDR3 region has the DNA TGTGCCAGCAGGGGACAGGGGGCTAACTATGGCTACACCTTC.

The rearrangement uses TRBV10-2 and TRBJ2-2; D gene ambiguous. Trimming removed 1 base from V and 6 bases from J, with 6 bases in between. Germline assignment: CDR1 WSHSY and CDR2 SAAADI. This CDR3 is built from 13 residues. CDR3 bases: TGCGCCAGCAGTGAGTTGCGCGCCGGGGAGCTGTTTTTT. Its protein is CASSELRAGELFF.

V is TRBV30 and J is TRBJ2-5; 7 bases are a match to TRBD1. Germline V gives CDR1 GTSNPN, CDR2 SVGIG (reference sequence). V shed 5 bases, J shed 2 bases, and the junction held 11 bases outside the gene matches. The CDR3 is made up of 15 amino acids. The CDR3 coding sequence is TGTGCCTGGCACAGGGGCCTAGGGGTACAAGAGACCCAGTACTTC. It yields the protein CAWHRGLGVQETQYF.

In the case of this clone: Distinct nucleotide sequences in the sample also encode this CDR3. The chain employs TRBV9 and TRBJ2-7; no definite D call. The V gene lost 0 bases and the J gene lost 2 bases, with 9 bases spanning the gap. From germline, CDR1 is SGDLS and CDR2 YYNGEE. CDR3 length: 14 residues. CDR3 nucleotides: TGTGCCAGCAGCGTAGACGTCGGTACCTACGAGCAGTACTTC. This sequence encodes CASSVDVGTYEQYF.

V is TRBV5-6 and J is TRBJ1-1; tentatively, D is TRBD1 (6 bases). Trimming removed 1 base from V and 3 bases from J, with 13 bases in between. The CDR3 spans 15 residues. CDR1 and CDR2 from the germline V gene are SGHDT and YYEEEE. The CDR3 protein is CASSLFPGADTEAFF. DNA of the CDR3: TGTGCCAGCAGCTTGTTTCCAGGGGCGGACACTGAAGCTTTCTTT.

The rearrangement uses TRBV6-5 and TRBJ1-2, with TRBD1 identical over 7 bases. This CDR3 is 12 amino acids long. Germline assignment: CDR1 MNHEY and CDR2 SVGAGI. V dropped 6 bases and J dropped 3; count of bases not matched to a gene: 1. CDR3 nucleotide sequence: TGTGCCAGCAGGGGACAGCACTATGGCTACACCTTC. Residues: CASRGQHYGYTF.

There are a few counts of this clone. The chain recombines TRBV2 with TRBJ1-4; no clear D gene. V lost 3 bases to trimming and J lost 8 bases, with 19 bases between them. The germline V gene has CDR1 SNHLY and CDR2 FYNNEI. The CDR3 is 16 residues long. The CDR3, as DNA: TGTGCCAGCAGTGACGAATCCCAGGAGGATGGGGAAAAACTGTTTTTT. Amino acid sequence: CASSDESQEDGEKLFF.

The genes are TRBV14 and TRBJ2-7; D remains unclear. Germline V CDR1 and CDR2: SGHDN, FVKESK. This CDR3 contains 14 residues. V lost 4 bases and J 7 bases, leaving 17 bases between the germline ends. CDR3 bases: TGTGCCAGCAGCCCGCGTGGCTGGGCTCAAGAGCAGTACTTC. This translates into CASSPRGWAQEQYF. Using reference TRBV14 and TRBJ2-7 for the parts outside the CDR3, the full variable domain is EAGVTQFPSHSVIEKGQTVTLRCDPISGHDNLYWYRRVMGKEIKFLLHFVKESKQDESGMPNNRFLAERTGGTYSTLKVQPAELEDSGVYFCASSPRGWAQEQYFGPGTRLTVT.

The gene calls are TRBV9 and TRBJ1-2, with 9 bases aligning to TRBD1. The trim removed 4 bases at V and 1 base at J, leaving 14 bases unmatched. The CDR3 sequence is 18 residues long. Germline V gene data show CDR1 as SGDLS and CDR2 as YYNGEE. The CDR3 spells CASSRGGWDREINYGYTF. The CDR3, as DNA: TGTGCCAGCAGCCGAGGAGGGTGGGACAGGGAGATTAACTATGGCTACACCTTC.

The V gene is TRBV5-4, the J gene TRBJ1-2, with D unresolved. V was shortened by 0 bases and J by 6 bases, with 9 bases between the two germline ends. This CDR3 has 13 residues. Germline V lookup: CDR1 SGHNT, CDR2 YYREEE (reference sequence). CDR3 in amino acids: CASSLGMRDGYTF. CDR3 nucleotide sequence: TGTGCCAGCAGCTTGGGAATGAGAGATGGCTACACCTTC.

This sequence joins TRBV27 and TRBJ1-1, with D unclear. Germline CDR1 and CDR2: MNHEY and SMNVEV (reference sequence). V lost 5 bases, J lost 11 bases, and 12 bases lay in between. The CDR3 length is 11 residues. CDR3 in amino acids: CASSDYRWAFF. DNA for the CDR3: TGTGCCAGCAGTGACTACCGGTGGGCTTTCTTT.